Listed below are T cell receptor beta chains from one sample, sequenced in a study of PD-1 blockade in classical Hodgkin lymphoma. Using immunoSEQ multiplex PCR, the repertoire was profiled, and TCRdb retains in-frame clones only, with some absent. The table lists about 39,000 clones, almost 90% of them singletons. The specimen was peripheral blood mononuclear cells (PBMCs), collected at baseline. Every receptor here comes from a human donor with classical Hodgkin lymphoma. Both conserved end residues are part of each CDR3. The D gene is left open where the match is weak. Clone size is not always given. Where it is, it says once, few, many or a class for expanded clones.

j_call | d_call | v_call | clone_size | cdr3_aa | cdr3_nt
TRBJ1-2 | - | TRBV7-9 | - | CASSAPTGNYGYTF | TGTGCCAGCAGCGCCCCTACAGGGAACTATGGCTACACCTTC
TRBJ2-1 | - | TRBV5-8 | - | CASSLSRVSPSDEQFF | TGTGCCAGCAGCTTGAGTCGGGTTTCCCCGTCGGATGAGCAGTTCTTC
TRBJ1-5 | TRBD1 | TRBV15 | - | CATSSHRGLGNQPQHF | TGTGCCACCAGCAGCCACAGGGGGCTGGGGAATCAGCCCCAGCATTTT
TRBJ2-7 | - | TRBV11-2 | - | CASSSEAGISYEQYF | TGTGCCAGCAGCTCTGAGGCGGGGATTTCCTACGAGCAGTACTTC
TRBJ2-7 | - | TRBV6-1 | few | CASTPTVRSYEQYF | TGTGCCAGCACCCCTACGGTCAGGTCCTACGAGCAGTACTTC
TRBJ1-6 | - | TRBV27 | - | CASSSWMVNSPLHF | TGTGCCAGCAGTTCTTGGATGGTTAATTCACCCCTCCACTTT
TRBJ1-2 | - | TRBV27 | - | CASSTRLGQPNYGYTF | TGTGCCAGCAGTACAAGACTCGGACAGCCTAACTATGGCTACACCTTC
TRBJ2-7 | - | TRBV28 | - | CASSRRYEQYF | TGTGCCAGCAGTCGACGCTACGAGCAGTACTTC
TRBJ2-1 | - | TRBV11-3 | - | CASSSRLSEQFF | TGTGCCAGCAGCTCCCGACTATCCGAGCAGTTCTTC
TRBJ1-6 | - | TRBV21-1 | once | CASSKGTQSPGGSYNSPLHF | TGTGCCAGCAGCAAAGGGACTCAATCCCCAGGGGGCTCCTATAATTCACCCCTCCACTTT
TRBJ2-2 | - | TRBV5-6 | - | CASSVRGAGELFF | TGTGCCAGCAGCGTTAGAGGGGCCGGGGAGCTGTTTTTT
TRBJ1-2 | - | TRBV28 | - | CASTLQYNYGYTF | TGTGCCAGCACCCTTCAATATAACTATGGCTACACCTTC
TRBJ2-2 | TRBD1 | TRBV6-4 | - | CASRRGQGKQNTGELFF | TGTGCCAGCAGGAGGGGACAGGGTAAGCAAAACACCGGGGAGCTGTTTTTT
TRBJ2-1 | TRBD2 | TRBV11-2 | - | CASSTGGGSEQFF | TGTGCCAGCAGCACCGGGGGGGGAAGTGAGCAGTTCTTC
TRBJ2-5 | - | TRBV5-1 | - | CASSFQGYETQYF | TGCGCCAGCAGCTTTCAGGGGTACGAGACCCAGTACTTC
TRBJ1-1 | - | TRBV28 | once | CASGVVRAEAFF | TGTGCCAGCGGGGTCGTAAGGGCTGAAGCTTTCTTT